This T cell receptor (beta chain) was identified during a study of blood T cell repertoires in COVID-19 (dated by TCRdb to 2018 to 2020). Study-level background: Samples from collaborators originated in the United States, Italy and Spain and spanned both the acute and convalescent phases of COVID-19. The samples were drawn from the first 160 participants of the ongoing ImmuneRACE study and from about 1,200 subjects provided by 6 global collaborators. Sample metadata almost always included a de-identified subject ID, COVID-19 status, age in years and sex. The material from the prospective study consisted of cDNA or gDNA derived from T cells, B-cell-depleted T cells, or PBMCs. The repertoires were released in a freely available public database meant as a resource for research on the immune response to SARS-CoV-2. HLA class I and class II types, where available, came from metadata supplied by the sample provider rather than from assay-based typing. Subjects who had been exposed to COVID-19, were actively infected with it, or had recovered from it provided the deeply sampled blood TCRbeta repertoires that made up the dataset.

In the prospective study, participants were 18 to 89 years old, resided in around 25 geographic areas of the United States, and were enrolled through a virtual design. In the prospective study, cohorts were assigned on the basis of participant-reported clinical history obtained from a screening survey and a study questionnaire. Recovered participants in ImmuneRACE Cohort 3 were defined by two consecutive negative NP/OP PCR tests, clearance by a healthcare professional, or resolution of symptoms. In the prospective study, whole blood, serum and a nasopharyngeal or oropharyngeal swab were collected from each participant by mobile phlebotomists. Additional blood draws and questionnaires over an approximately 2-month period could optionally be provided by prospective study participants. Prospective study blood samples were shipped either frozen or at room temperature before DNA extraction. CDR3 length: 13 amino acids, cysteine to phenylalanine. Only the CDR3 region is kept as DNA, spanning 39 bases read in frame from base 1. The germline V gene (reference sequence) gives CDR1 as LNHNV and CDR2 as YYDKDF. V drops 2 bases and J drops 7 bases, leaving 9 bases in between.

The investigation overall reported the following: How much clinical and demographic metadata was included differed by source and by participant, and the metadata was provided uncurated.

TCRbeta CDR3 regions were amplified from genomic DNA by means of the immunoSEQ Assay, a bias-controlled multiplex PCR. The paper's data handling went like this. The number of nucleated cells in each sample was estimated by amplification of reference gene primers within the assay. To quantify the absolute abundance of each unique TCRbeta CDR3 rearrangement, sequence reads were collapsed and filtered. For each sample, productive Simpson clonality was calculated as the square root of Simpson's diversity index over productive rearrangements. In its TCRdb copy, this immuneACCESS table keeps in-frame sequences only and misses some clones. Where compared with another copy, unresolved V genes explain less than half of these, and the others have no known cause. D and trimming come from the DNA, and the V and J calls and clone size come from that table. The sample table lists 300,000 to 400,000 clones, about 88% of them with a count of one. The top ten clonotypes cover 1.2% of the sample.

The table lists this clone with a few counts. No cognate antigen has been identified for it. Base qualities are missing; no much larger clone stands one base away. The sequenced material came from PBMCs or T cells enriched from blood (not recorded which). This receptor chain uses TRBV15 and TRBJ1-5, with TRBD1 tentatively as D gene (5 bases match). The sequence derives from a woman younger than 35 who had recovered from COVID-19. The CDR3 sequence is CATSRTRAQPQHF. The DNA sequence is given as TGTGCCACCAGCAGAACCAGGGCGCAGCCCCAGCATTTT.